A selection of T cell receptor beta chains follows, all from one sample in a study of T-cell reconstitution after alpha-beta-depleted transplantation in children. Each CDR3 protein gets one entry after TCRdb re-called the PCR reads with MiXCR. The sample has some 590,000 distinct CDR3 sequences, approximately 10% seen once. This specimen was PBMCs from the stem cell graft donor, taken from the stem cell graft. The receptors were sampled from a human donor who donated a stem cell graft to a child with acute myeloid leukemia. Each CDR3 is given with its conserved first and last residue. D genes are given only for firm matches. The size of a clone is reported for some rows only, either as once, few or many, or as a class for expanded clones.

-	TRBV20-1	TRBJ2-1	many	TGCAGTGCTAGAGGGACTAACACCTACAATGAGCAGTTCTTC	CSARGTNTYNEQFF
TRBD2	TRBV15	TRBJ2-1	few	TGTGCCACCAGCAGGGGAGGGCTAGACAATGAGCAGTTCTTC	CATSRGGLDNEQFF
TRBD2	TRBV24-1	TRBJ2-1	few	TGTGCCACCAGTGATTTACCTGGGACTACCAATAACAATGAGCAGTTCTTC	CATSDLPGTTNNNEQFF
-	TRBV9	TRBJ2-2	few	TGTGCCAGCAGCTACCTAGCCGGGGAGCTGTTTTTT	CASSYLAGELFF
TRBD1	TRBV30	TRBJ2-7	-	TGTGCCTGGAGCCCAGGACAGGGGGCGGACGAGCAGTACTTC	CAWSPGQGADEQYF
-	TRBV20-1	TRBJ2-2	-	TGCAGTGCTAGAGAGGGGGCCCTCACCGGGGAGCTGTTTTTT	CSAREGALTGELFF
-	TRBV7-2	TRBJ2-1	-	TGTGCCAGCAGCCTCGATATCTACAATGAGCAGTTCTTC	CASSLDIYNEQFF
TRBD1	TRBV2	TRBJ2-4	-	TGTTCCAGCATTGAGGACAGGGGAAACATTCAGTACTTC	CSSIEDRGNIQYF
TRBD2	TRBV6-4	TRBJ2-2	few	TGTGCCAGCAGTCCTCAGGGTGCTAGCGGGAGTCTCGCCGGGGAGCTGTTTTTT	CASSPQGASGSLAGELFF
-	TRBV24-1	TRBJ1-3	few	TGTGCCACCAAGACAATAAGTGGAAACACCATATATTTT	CATKTISGNTIYF
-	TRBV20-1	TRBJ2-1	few	TGCAGTGCTAGATCCCAATGGAATGAGCAGTTCTTC	CSARSQWNEQFF
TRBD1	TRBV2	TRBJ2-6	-	TGTGCCAGCACCAAGGGGGCAGCTCACTCTGGGGCCAACGTCCTGACTTTC	CASTKGAAHSGANVLTF
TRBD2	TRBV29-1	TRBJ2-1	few	TGCAGCCCAAGACTAGCGGGAGCCGGTGAGCAGTTCTTC	CSPRLAGAGEQFF
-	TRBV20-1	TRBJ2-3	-	TGCAGTGCTAGAGATTGGGGAACTAGCACAGCTACGCAGTATTTT	CSARDWGTSTATQYF
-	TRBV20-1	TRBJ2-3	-	TGCAGTGCTAGTAGGGGCATTTCGGCCGATACGCAGTATTTT	CSASRGISADTQYF
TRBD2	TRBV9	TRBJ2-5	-	TGTGCCAGCAGCGTAGAGGGGGGACTAGCCTGGGAGACCCAGTACTTC	CASSVEGGLAWETQYF
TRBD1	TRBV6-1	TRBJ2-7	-	TGTGCCAGCAGTGTGACAGGGGGCAGGAGGGCCGAGCAGTACTTC	CASSVTGGRRAEQYF
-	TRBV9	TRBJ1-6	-	TGTGCCAGCAGCGTAGATGCCAGGGGAGTATCACCCCTCCACTTT	CASSVDARGVSPLHF
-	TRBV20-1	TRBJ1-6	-	TGCAGTGCTTCCAGAGAGCTCACACGGGATTCACCCCTCCACTTT	CSASRELTRDSPLHF
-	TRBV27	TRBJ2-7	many	TGTGCCAGCAGTTTATCGACCGACTACGAGCAGTACTTC	CASSLSTDYEQYF
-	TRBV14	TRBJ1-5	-	TGTGCCAGCAGCCAGGTGGGAGGCAATCAGCCCCAGCATTTT	CASSQVGGNQPQHF
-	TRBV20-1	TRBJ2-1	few	TGCAGTGCTAGAGATTTGAGGGGTAGCGGTCCTTACAATGAGCAGTTCTTC	CSARDLRGSGPYNEQFF
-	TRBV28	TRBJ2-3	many	TGTGCCAGCAGTTTGGGGGGCGGTGGGGCAGATACGCAGTATTTT	CASSLGGGGADTQYF
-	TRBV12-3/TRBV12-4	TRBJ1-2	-	TGTGCCAGCAGCACCGCCGACAGCTATGGCTACACCTTC	CASSTADSYGYTF
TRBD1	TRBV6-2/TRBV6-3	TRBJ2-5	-	TGTGCCAGCAGTTACTCGGCAGGGGGTATGAGCGCGAGGGAGACCCAGTACTTC	CASSYSAGGMSARETQYF
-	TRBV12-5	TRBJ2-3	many	TGTGCTAGTGGACCTTCGGGGCGAGATACGCAGTATTTT	CASGPSGRDTQYF
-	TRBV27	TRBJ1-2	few	TGTGCCAGCACCCCAGACCGTTATGGCTACACCTTC	CASTPDRYGYTF
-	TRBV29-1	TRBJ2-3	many	TGCAGCGTTGAAGGACCCGTAAGGCCAGTCTACACAGATACGCAGTATTTT	CSVEGPVRPVYTDTQYF
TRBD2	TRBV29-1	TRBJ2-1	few	TGCAGCGGCGGCGGGAGCTCCTACAATGAGCAGTTCTTC	CSGGGSSYNEQFF
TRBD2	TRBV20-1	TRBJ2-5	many	TGCAGTGCTAGAGATCACGCGAGGGGACTAGCGGAAGAGACCCAGTACTTC	CSARDHARGLAEETQYF
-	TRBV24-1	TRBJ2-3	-	TGTGCCACCAGAGGCCGGAGCACAGATACGCAGTATTTT	CATRGRSTDTQYF
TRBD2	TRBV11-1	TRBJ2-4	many	TGTGCCAGCAGCCCCACAATGGGCAGGGAGGGAGATTTAGCCAAAAACATTCAGTACTTC	CASSPTMGREGDLAKNIQYF
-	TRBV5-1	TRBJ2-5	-	TGCGCCAGCAGCTCGGACCGGAGAAGGGAGACCCAGTACTTC	CASSSDRRRETQYF
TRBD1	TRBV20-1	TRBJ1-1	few	TGCAGTGCTAGAGATTCCGGGGGGACAGGGCACACTGAAGCTTTCTTT	CSARDSGGTGHTEAFF
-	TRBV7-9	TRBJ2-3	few	TGTGCCAGCACCCTAGGGCGGGGTCTCGGGGATACGCAGTATTTT	CASTLGRGLGDTQYF
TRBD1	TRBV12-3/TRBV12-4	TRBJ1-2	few	TGTGCCAGCAGTCTTCCGGGACAGGGGGCGGTTGGCTACACCTTC	CASSLPGQGAVGYTF
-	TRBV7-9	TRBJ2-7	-	TGTGCCAGCAGCTTAGGGGCGGGACGCTCCTACGAGCAGTACTTC	CASSLGAGRSYEQYF
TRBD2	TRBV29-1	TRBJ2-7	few	TGCAGCGTGGGAAAACCGGGACTAGCGGGAGGGAGGTCCTACGAGCAGTACTTC	CSVGKPGLAGGRSYEQYF
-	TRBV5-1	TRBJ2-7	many	TGCGCCAGCAGCTTGGACGGAGGGGGAACCTACGAGCAGTACTTC	CASSLDGGGTYEQYF
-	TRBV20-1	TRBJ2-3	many	TGCAGTGCTATTTGGCGGGTTGGAGATACGCAGTATTTT	CSAIWRVGDTQYF
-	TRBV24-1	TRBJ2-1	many	TGTGCCACCAGTGAGCCGGGGGACAGTGAGCAGTTCTTC	CATSEPGDSEQFF
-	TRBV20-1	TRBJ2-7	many	TGCAGTGCTAGAGGCCCCGGGGGGACAGCCTACGAGCAGTACTTC	CSARGPGGTAYEQYF
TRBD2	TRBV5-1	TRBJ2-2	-	TGCGCCAGCAGCTTGGAGCCTCAGCGGGGTACCGGGGAGCTGTTTTTT	CASSLEPQRGTGELFF
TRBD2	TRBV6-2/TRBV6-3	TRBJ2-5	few	TGTGCCAGCAGTTACGCGGGAGTGGGGAGACCCGAGACCCAGTACTTC	CASSYAGVGRPETQYF
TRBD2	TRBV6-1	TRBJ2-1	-	TGTGCCAGCAGTCAACGGGGGGGCGCCGCGGGAGGGACCTACAATGAGCAGTTCTTC	CASSQRGGAAGGTYNEQFF